This T cell receptor (beta chain) was recovered during a study of CD4 T cells in relation to SARS-CoV-2 and coronaviruses. Study as a whole: After about nine days of antigen culture, PBMC TCR beta CDR3s were sequenced.

General observations from the study: Samples before the pandemic and after infection were not matched within any donor.

The unexposed donors gave CD4+ T cells in about 2011-2018, prior to COVID-19. Isolation of CD4+ T cells took place after roughly nine days in culture. Cells permitting, SARS-CoV-2 S/N and four cold-coronavirus spikes were tested on unexposed-donor CD4+ T cells. Sequencing was performed with immunoSEQ multiplex PCR; in TCRdb, only in-frame clones are kept and a portion is missing. Altogether some 21,000 clones are present, over 70% being singletons, with the ten largest covering about a fifth. Remarks on this clone: Its cognate antigen is unknown. A much larger clone is a single base away; this may be a read error.

The germline V and J ends were trimmed by 4 bases and 2 bases, with 5 bases remaining between them. This CDR3 has 12 residues. In germline, CDR1 is SGDLS, CDR2 YYNGEE. Specimen: CD4+ T cells from PBMCs, cultured in vitro. The rearrangement joins TRBV9 to TRBJ2-3, with D hard to call. This TCR was sampled from a human donor in good health. CDR3 DNA: TGTGCCAGCAGCCCCCACACAGATACGCAGTATTTT. Translation: CASSPHTDTQYF.